This TCR beta chain was documented in a study of T cell responses to AZD1222 COVID-19 vaccine. The V end was cut by 7 bases, the J end by 7 bases, with 19 bases between. CDR1 SNHLY and CDR2 FYNNEI come from the germline V gene. The CDR3 extends over 15 amino acids. Method: immunoSEQ multiplex PCR; TCRdb's copy keeps in-frame clones and lacks some. This sample carries 150,000 to 200,000 clones, around 88% of them seen once, and the ten largest clones take 0.85% to 1.1%. The clonotype was recovered from an adult who received the AZD1222 COVID-19 vaccine. The chain couples TRBV2 to TRBJ1-4; no clear D. The sample consisted of peripheral blood, taken 28 days after the second AZD1222 dose. The CDR3 loop is CASTPRGPKGEKLFF. The CDR3 DNA reads TGTGCCAGCACCCCCAGAGGACCCAAAGGTGAAAAACTGTTTTTT. Full variable domain (missing parts from reference TRBV2 and TRBJ1-4): EPEVTQTPSHQVTQMGQEVILRCVPISNHLYFYWYRQILGQKVEFLVSFYNNEISEKSEIFDDQFSVERPDGSNFTLKIRSTKLEDSAMYFCASTPRGPKGEKLFFGSGTQLSVL.